This TCR beta chain derives from a study of CD8+ T cells in alopecia areata. Whole-study context: A regimen of oral tofacitinib, 5 to 10 mg twice daily, was given to treated patients.

cDNA prepared by RNA extraction and subsequent reverse transcription served as the template for sequencing. Some clones are missing from TCRdb's copy, which holds only in-frame ones; the method was immunoSEQ multiplex PCR. The sample carries 6,000 to 9,500 clones, approximately 71% recorded once. V lost 4 bases, J lost 10 bases, and 7 bases stayed unmatched. CDR1 SGHDT and CDR2 YYEEEE come from the germline V gene. The CDR3 runs 13 residues. Study observations and caveats: Resident alphabeta T cells of normal skin are also sequenced in scalp samples. Higher clonality and more expanded CD8+ clones appeared in lesional than normal scalp.

Of note for this clone: Its antigen is as yet unknown.

In alopecia areata patients, both lesional scalp punch biopsies and peripheral blood were collected. This material consisted of skin, taken at week 0. The chain employs TRBV5-6 and TRBJ2-1; 8 positions match TRBD1. The TCR comes from a human donor with alopecia areata. DNA for the CDR3: TGTGCCAGCAGCCTGACAGGGGCGAAGGAGCAGTTCTTC. Its protein is CASSLTGAKEQFF.